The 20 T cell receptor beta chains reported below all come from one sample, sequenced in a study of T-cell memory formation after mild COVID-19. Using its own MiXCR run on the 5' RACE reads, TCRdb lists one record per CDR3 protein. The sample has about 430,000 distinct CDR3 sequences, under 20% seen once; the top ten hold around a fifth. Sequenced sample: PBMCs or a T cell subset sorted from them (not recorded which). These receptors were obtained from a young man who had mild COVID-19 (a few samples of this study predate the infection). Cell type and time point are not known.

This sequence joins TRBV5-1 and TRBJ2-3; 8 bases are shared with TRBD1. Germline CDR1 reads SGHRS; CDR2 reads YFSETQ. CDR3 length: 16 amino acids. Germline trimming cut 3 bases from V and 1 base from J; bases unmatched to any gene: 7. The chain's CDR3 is CASSSNPTGGTDTQYF. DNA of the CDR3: TGCGCCAGCAGCTCTAATCCGACAGGGGGCACAGATACGCAGTATTTT.

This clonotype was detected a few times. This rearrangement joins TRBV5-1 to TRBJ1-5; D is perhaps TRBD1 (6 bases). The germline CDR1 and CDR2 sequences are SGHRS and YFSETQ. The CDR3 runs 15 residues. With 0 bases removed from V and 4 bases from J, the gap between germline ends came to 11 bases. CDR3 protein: CASSLGGQGNQPQHF. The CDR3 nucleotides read TGCGCCAGCAGCTTGGGGGGCCAGGGGAATCAGCCCCAGCATTTT.

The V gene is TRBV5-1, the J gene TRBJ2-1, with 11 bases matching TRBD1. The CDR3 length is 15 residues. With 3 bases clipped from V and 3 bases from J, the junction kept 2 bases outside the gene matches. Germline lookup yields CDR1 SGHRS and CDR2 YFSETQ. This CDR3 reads CASSWGTGGYNEQFF. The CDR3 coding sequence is TGCGCCAGCAGCTGGGGGACAGGGGGCTACAATGAGCAGTTCTTC.

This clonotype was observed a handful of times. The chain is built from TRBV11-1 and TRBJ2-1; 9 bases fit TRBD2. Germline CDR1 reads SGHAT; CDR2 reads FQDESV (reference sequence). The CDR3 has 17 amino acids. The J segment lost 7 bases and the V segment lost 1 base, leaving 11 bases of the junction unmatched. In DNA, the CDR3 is TGTGCCAGCAGCTTAGAGCGGGGGGCTCTCCTATGGAATGAGCAGTTCTTC. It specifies CASSLERGALLWNEQFF. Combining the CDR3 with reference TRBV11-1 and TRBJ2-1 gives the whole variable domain EAEVAQSPRYKITEKSQAVAFWCDPISGHATLYWYRQILGQGPELLVQFQDESVVDDSQLPKDRFSAERLKGVDSTLKIQPAELGDSAMYLCASSLERGALLWNEQFFGPGTRLTVL.

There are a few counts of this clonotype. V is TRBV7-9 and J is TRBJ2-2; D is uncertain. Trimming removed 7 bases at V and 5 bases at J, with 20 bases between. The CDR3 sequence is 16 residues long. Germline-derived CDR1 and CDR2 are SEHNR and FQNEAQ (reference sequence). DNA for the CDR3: TGTGCCAGCAACCCTGGACCTTACTCGAGGACCGGGGAGCTGTTTTTT. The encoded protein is CASNPGPYSRTGELFF.

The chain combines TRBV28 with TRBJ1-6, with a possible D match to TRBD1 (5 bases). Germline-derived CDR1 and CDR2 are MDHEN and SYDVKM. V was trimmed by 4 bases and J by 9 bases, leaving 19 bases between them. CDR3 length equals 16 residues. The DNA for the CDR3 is TGTGCCAGCAGTTCTTTCAGGGCTCTTAGTAGTTCACCCCTCCACTTT. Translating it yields CASSSFRALSSSPLHF.

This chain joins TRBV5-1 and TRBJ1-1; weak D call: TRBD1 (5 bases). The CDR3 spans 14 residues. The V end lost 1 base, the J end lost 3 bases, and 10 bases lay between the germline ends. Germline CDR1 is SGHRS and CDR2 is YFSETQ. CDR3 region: CASSLPQGDTEAFF. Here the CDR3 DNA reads TGCGCCAGCAGCTTGCCCCAGGGTGACACTGAAGCTTTCTTT.

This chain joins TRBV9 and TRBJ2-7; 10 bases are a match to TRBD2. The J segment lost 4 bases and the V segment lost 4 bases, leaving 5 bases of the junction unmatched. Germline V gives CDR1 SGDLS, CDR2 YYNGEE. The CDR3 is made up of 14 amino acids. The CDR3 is CASSTLAGAYEQYF. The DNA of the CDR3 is TGTGCCAGCAGCACCCTAGCGGGGGCTTACGAGCAGTACTTC.

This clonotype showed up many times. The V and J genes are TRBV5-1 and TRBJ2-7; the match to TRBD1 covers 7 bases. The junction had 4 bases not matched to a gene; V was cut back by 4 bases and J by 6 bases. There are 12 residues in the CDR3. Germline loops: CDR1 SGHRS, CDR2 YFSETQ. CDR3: CASSRDSGEQYF. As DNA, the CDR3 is TGCGCCAGCAGCAGGGACAGCGGCGAGCAGTACTTC.

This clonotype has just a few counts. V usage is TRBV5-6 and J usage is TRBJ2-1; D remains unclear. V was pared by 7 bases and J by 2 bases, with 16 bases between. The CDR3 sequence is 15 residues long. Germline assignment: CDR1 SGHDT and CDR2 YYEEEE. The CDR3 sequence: CASVQSGLTYNEQFF. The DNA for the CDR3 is TGTGCCAGCGTACAGTCCGGTCTAACCTACAATGAGCAGTTCTTC.

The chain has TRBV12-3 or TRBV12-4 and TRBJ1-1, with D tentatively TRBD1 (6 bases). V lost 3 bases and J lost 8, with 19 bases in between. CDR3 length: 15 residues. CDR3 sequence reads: CASSFSRDTRQEAFF. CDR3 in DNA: TGTGCCAGCAGTTTCTCCCGGGACACCCGTCAGGAAGCTTTCTTT.

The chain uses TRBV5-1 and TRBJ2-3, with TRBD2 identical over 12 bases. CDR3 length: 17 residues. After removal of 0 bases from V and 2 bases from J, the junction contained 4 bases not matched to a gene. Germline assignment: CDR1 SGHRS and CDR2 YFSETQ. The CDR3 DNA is TGCGCCAGCAGCTTGGGAACTAGCGGGGGGATCACAGATACGCAGTATTTT. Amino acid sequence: CASSLGTSGGITDTQYF.

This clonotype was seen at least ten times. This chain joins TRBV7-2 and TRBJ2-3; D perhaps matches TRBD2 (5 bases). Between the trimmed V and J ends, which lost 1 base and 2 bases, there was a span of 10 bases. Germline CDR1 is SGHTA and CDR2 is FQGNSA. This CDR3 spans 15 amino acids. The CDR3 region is CASSLVLGATDTQYF. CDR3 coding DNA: TGTGCCAGCAGCTTAGTGTTGGGAGCCACAGATACGCAGTATTTT.

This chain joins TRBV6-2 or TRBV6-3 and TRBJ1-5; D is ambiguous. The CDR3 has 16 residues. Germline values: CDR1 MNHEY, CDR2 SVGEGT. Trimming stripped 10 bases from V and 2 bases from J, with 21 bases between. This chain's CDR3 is CATVDGLRPGNQPQHF. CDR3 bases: TGTGCCACCGTAGACGGACTGCGGCCTGGCAATCAGCCCCAGCATTTT.

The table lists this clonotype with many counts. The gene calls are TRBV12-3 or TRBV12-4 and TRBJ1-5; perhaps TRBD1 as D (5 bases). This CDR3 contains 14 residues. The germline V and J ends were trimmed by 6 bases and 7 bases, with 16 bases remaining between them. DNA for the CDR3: TGTGCCAGCAGCCCCGGGGGACCCGCGCAGCCCCAGCATTTT. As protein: CASSPGGPAQPQHF.

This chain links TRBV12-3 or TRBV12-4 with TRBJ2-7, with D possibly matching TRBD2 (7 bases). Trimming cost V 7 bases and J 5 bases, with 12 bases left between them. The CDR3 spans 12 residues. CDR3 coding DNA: TGTGCCAGCATCATAGGGGGGGACGAGCAGTACTTC. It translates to CASIIGGDEQYF.

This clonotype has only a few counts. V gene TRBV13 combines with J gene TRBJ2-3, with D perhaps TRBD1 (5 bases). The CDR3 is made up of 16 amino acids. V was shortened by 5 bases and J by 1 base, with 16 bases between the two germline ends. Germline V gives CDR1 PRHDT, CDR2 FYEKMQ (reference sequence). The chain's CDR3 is CASSLRQSYRTDTQYF. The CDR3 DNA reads TGTGCCAGCAGCCTACGACAGTCCTACCGCACAGATACGCAGTATTTT. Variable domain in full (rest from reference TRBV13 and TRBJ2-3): AAGVIQSPRHLIKEKRETATLKCYPIPRHDTVYWYQQGPGQDPQFLISFYEKMQSDKGSIPDRFSAQQFSDYHSELNMSSLELGDSALYFCASSLRQSYRTDTQYFGPGTRLTVL.

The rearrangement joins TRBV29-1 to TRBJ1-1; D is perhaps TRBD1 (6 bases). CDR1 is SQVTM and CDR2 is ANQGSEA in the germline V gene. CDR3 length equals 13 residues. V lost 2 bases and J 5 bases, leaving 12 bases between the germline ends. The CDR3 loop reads CSVETGADTEAFF. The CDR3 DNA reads TGCAGCGTTGAAACGGGGGCAGATACTGAAGCTTTCTTT.

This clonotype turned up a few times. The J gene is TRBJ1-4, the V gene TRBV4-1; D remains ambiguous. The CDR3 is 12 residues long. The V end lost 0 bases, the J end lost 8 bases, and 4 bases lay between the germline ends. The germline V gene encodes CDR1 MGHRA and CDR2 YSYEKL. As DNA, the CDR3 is TGCGCCAGCAGCCAAGATGAGGAAAAACTGTTTTTT. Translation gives CASSQDEEKLFF.

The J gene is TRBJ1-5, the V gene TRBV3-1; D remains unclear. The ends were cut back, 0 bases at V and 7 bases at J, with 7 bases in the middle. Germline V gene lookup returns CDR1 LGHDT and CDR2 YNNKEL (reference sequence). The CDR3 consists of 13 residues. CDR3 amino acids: CASSQDIKQPQHF. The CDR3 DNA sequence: TGTGCCAGCAGCCAAGATATCAAACAGCCCCAGCATTTT.